The text below deals with one TCR beta chain. Its antigen is as yet unknown. Sequencing was performed with immunoSEQ multiplex PCR; in TCRdb, only in-frame clones are kept and a portion is missing. The table includes approximately 82,000 clones, around 90% detected once. The sample originates from a study of OX40 agonist ivuxolimab in advanced cancers. Study background: Three dose-escalation patients had partial responses: one with hepatocellular carcinoma and two with cutaneous melanoma. Overall study findings and caveats: Relatively little clonal expansion, among the lowest observed, appeared in partial responders at 0.1-3.0 mg/kg.

The CDR3 is 13 amino acids. V shed 5 bases and J 4 bases; nucleotides not matched to a gene: 5. The germline V gene has CDR1 MDHEN and CDR2 SYDVKM. This TCR was sampled from an adult with an advanced solid tumor such as melanoma, head and neck, liver or kidney cancer. The input for sequencing was CD4+ or CD8+ T cells sorted from blood, taken in a trial of the OX40 agonist ivuxolimab. The chain recombines TRBV28 with TRBJ2-7; 7 bases are a match to TRBD1. The CDR3 is CASSTGEPYEQYF. The CDR3, as DNA: TGTGCCAGCAGTACAGGGGAGCCTTACGAGCAGTACTTC.